Listed here is a single TCR beta chain. It lacks a known antigen. Per-base qualities were not stored, and no clone one base away is much larger. CDR1 and CDR2 were assigned from the germline V gene as SGHRS and YFSETQ. The CDR3 runs 17 residues from the cysteine to the phenylalanine. The read is trimmed to its CDR3 DNA, 51 bases read in frame from base 1. Trimmed from V: 4 bases; trimmed from J: 4 bases; junction bases lacking a gene match: 16. The data belong to a study of blood T cells in healthy people across ages (dated by TCRdb to about 2015). Describing the broader study: In model experiments, roughly one uniquely barcoded TCR beta cDNA molecule per two T cells was captured by template switching. The study measured age-related changes in TCR beta repertoire diversity using deep sequencing normalized with unique cDNA molecular identifiers. For two donors (one aged 18 to 30 and one aged 80 or older), the study analyzed two additional independent replicas of 1 million unique cDNA reads from the same blood draw. Donors were grouped into four age groups: young (average 16 years), middle-aged (39), aged (over 55) and long-lived (around 82). To avoid experimental bias, donors of different ages were spread randomly across the sequencing lanes. Study-wide findings and limitations: Observed TCR beta diversity per million T cells fell roughly linearly with age, and a significant reduction was already apparent by age roughly 40. Total diversity estimates from one million sequenced T cells were considered lower bounds and underestimates. The long-lived group showed more naive CD4+ T cells, fewer expanded clones and increased TCR diversity than the aged group, suggesting age selection. Because donor CMV infection status was unknown, age-related changes in expanded clonotypes were potentially confounded. Observed TCR beta diversity correlated strongly with the percentage of naive T cells measured by flow cytometry. Because profiling used bulk unsorted PBMCs, naive and antigen-experienced compartments could not be compared conclusively.

Donors were 40 or so systemically healthy Caucasian individuals from Russia aged 6 to 90 years. About 10 milliliters of peripheral blood were drawn from each donor into EDTA-treated Vacutainer tubes. Ficoll-Paque density-gradient centrifugation was used to isolate PBMCs, with at least 7 million per sample. Total RNA was extracted from PBMCs with Trizol reagent, with at least 6 micrograms obtained per sample. For every donor, flow cytometry on a PBMC aliquot measured the percentage of naive CD45RAhigh/CD27high T cells. Library preparation used 5' RACE. The reads were generated on an Illumina HiSeq 2500. A second PCR of about 6 to 12 cycles was run with a J-beta primer mix and a sample-barcoded 5' primer. A unique molecular identifier was introduced onto each TCR beta cDNA molecule by a template-switch 5' adaptor carrying 12 random nucleotides. Each sample yielded at least 3 million CDR3-containing paired-end reads. The Mint cDNA synthesis kit, primed by a TRBC-specific oligonucleotide, was used to synthesize first-strand cDNA from all RNA. Following uracil-DNA glycosylase treatment, a first 18-cycle PCR with universal primers M1SS and BC2_uni_R was performed on all cDNA. Per the source publication's procedure: Each sample was normalized by randomly selecting 1 million high-quality reads, each carrying a distinct molecular identifier. Instead of being binned into consensus sequences, reads with shared molecular identifiers were discarded. CDR3 identification, clonotype clustering and error correction used MiTCR with a Q25 quality threshold and the strictest error-elimination algorithm. A nonparametric unseen species model with Euler transformation was used to estimate a lower bound on total TCR beta diversity. TCRdb trimmed the raw reads at Q25, called clones with MiXCR and kept productive beta chains. Rows are unified per CDR3 protein, each entry keeping the most common DNA and genes. TCRdb, not the authors, supplied the V and J calls. This sample gives about 640,000 distinct CDR3 sequences in total; approximately 30% of them show up just once. The top ten clonotypes cover 15% to 19% of the sample.

Input material: blood. The TCR originated in a woman over 75 in good health. The chain links TRBV5-1 with TRBJ2-5; 7 bases in the middle match TRBD1. CDR3 sequence: CASSKSTGQYGRETQYF. The DNA sequence follows: TGCGCCAGCAGCAAATCGACAGGGCAATATGGGAGAGAGACCCAGTACTTC.